Listed below are T cell receptor beta chains from one sample, sequenced in a study of blood T cell repertoires in COVID-19. Clones were read by immunoSEQ multiplex PCR, and TCRdb kept only the in-frame ones, dropping some. The sample contains approximately 530,000 clones, roughly nine tenths of which appear only once. The source material was peripheral blood. The receptors were gathered from a woman aged 45-65 years with COVID-19, enrolled during active disease. Both conserved end residues are part of each CDR3. The D gene is left open where the match is weak. Only part of the rows carry a size: once, few, many, or a class if the clone is expanded.

j_gene	d_gene	v_gene	abundance	CDR3aa	CDR3nt
TRBJ1-2	-	TRBV5-6	-	CASSPREDYGYTF	TGTGCCAGCAGCCCGCGTGAAGACTATGGCTACACCTTC
TRBJ1-6	-	TRBV18	-	CASSPSGGNYSPLHF	TGTGCCAGCTCACCCTCGGGGGGTAATTATTCACCCCTCCACTTT
TRBJ1-1	TRBD1	TRBV25-1	-	CASSLTGPNTEAFF	TGTGCCAGCAGTTTGACAGGGCCGAACACTGAAGCTTTCTTT
TRBJ1-5	-	TRBV28	-	CASLGTPSNQPQHF	TGTGCCAGCCTTGGGACACCCAGCAATCAGCCCCAGCATTTT
TRBJ1-2	TRBD1	TRBV5-1	-	CASSDITGGGYTF	TGCGCCAGCAGCGACATCACAGGGGGTGGCTACACCTTC
TRBJ2-2	-	TRBV11-2	-	CASSRDQGGMRELFF	TGTGCCAGCAGCCGGGACCAAGGGGGTATGAGGGAGCTGTTTTTT
TRBJ1-6	TRBD1	TRBV9	few	CASSAGGTAMSPLHF	TGTGCCAGCAGCGCTGGGGGGACAGCGATGTCACCCCTCCACTTT
TRBJ1-5	-	TRBV12-5	-	CASVAGGQDQPQHF	TGTGCTAGTGTGGCGGGGGGCCAAGATCAGCCCCAGCATTTT
TRBJ1-6	-	TRBV19	once	CASTSKGKGRNSPLHF	TGTGCCAGTACCTCCAAGGGGAAAGGCAGGAATTCACCCCTCCACTTT
TRBJ2-7	-	TRBV7-2	-	CASSLDGSSYEQYF	TGTGCCAGCAGCTTAGACGGGAGCTCCTACGAGCAGTACTTC
TRBJ1-2	-	TRBV12-3/TRBV12-4	once	CASSLTVYGYTF	TGTGCCAGCAGTTTAACGGTCTATGGCTACACCTTC
TRBJ1-1	-	TRBV4-2	few	CASSFSRNTEAFF	TGTGCCAGCAGTTTTTCCCGGAACACTGAAGCTTTCTTT
TRBJ1-5	TRBD1	TRBV6-1	few	CASSEATGGNQPQHF	TGTGCCAGCAGTGAGGCGACAGGGGGCAATCAGCCCCAGCATTTT
TRBJ2-1	TRBD2	TRBV12-3/TRBV12-4	-	CASSLASGGEQFF	TGTGCCAGCAGTTTGGCCAGCGGGGGTGAGCAGTTCTTC
TRBJ1-2	TRBD1	TRBV28	-	CASRRQGSLNYGYTF	TGTGCCAGCAGGCGACAGGGGTCCCTTAACTATGGCTACACCTTC
TRBJ1-1	TRBD1	TRBV3-1/TRBV3-2	-	CASSHRDRGPEAFF	TGTGCCAGCAGCCACCGAGACAGGGGGCCCGAAGCTTTCTTT
TRBJ1-1	TRBD1	TRBV5-1	-	CASSWTGFKGTEAFF	TGCGCCAGCAGTTGGACAGGGTTTAAAGGTACTGAAGCTTTCTTT
TRBJ1-1	-	TRBV6-5	-	CASLLSMNTEAFF	TGTGCCAGCCTACTGAGCATGAACACTGAAGCTTTCTTT
TRBJ2-2	TRBD2	TRBV7-2	once	CASRSPSGGNTGELFF	TGTGCCAGCAGGTCCCCTAGCGGGGGGAACACCGGGGAGCTGTTTTTT
TRBJ2-7	-	TRBV19	-	CASSPQAAYEQYF	TGTGCCAGTAGCCCACAGGCCGCCTACGAGCAGTACTTC
TRBJ2-1	TRBD2	TRBV10-3	once	CAIHYVAGVGSNEQFF	TGTGCCATTCATTACGTAGCGGGGGTCGGTTCCAATGAGCAGTTCTTC
TRBJ1-5	-	TRBV7-9	-	CASSPGGLDQPQHF	TGTGCCAGCAGTCCTGGAGGCCTCGATCAGCCCCAGCATTTT
TRBJ2-7	-	TRBV12-5	-	CASGLGGRDYEQYF	TGTGCTAGTGGTTTGGGCGGACGGGACTACGAGCAGTACTTC
TRBJ2-2	-	TRBV5-1	-	CASSAGQHLSGELFF	TGCGCCAGCAGCGCGGGACAGCACCTTTCCGGGGAGCTGTTTTTT
TRBJ2-3	-	TRBV30	-	CAWTFQGYTQYF	TGTGCCTGGACCTTTCAGGGGTATACGCAGTATTTT
TRBJ1-2	-	TRBV5-5	-	CASSSGTNYGYTF	TGTGCCAGCAGCTCCGGGACAAACTATGGCTACACCTTC